This T cell receptor (beta chain) was identified in a study of spatial heterogeneity in lung cancer. Broader study findings: For expanded intratumoral alpha and beta TCRs, counts tracked tumor mutation counts.

Time point denoted: sample taken at primary tumor resection. The germline gives CDR1 MNHEY, CDR2 SVGAGI. This CDR3 spans 18 amino acids. V lost 3 bases to trimming and J lost 2 bases; unmatched junction nucleotides: 10. By its share, this clonotype is medium-sized. Its antigen is unknown. One entry per CDR3 protein results from TCRdb running MiXCR on the 5' RACE reads. The sample carries under 6,500 distinct CDR3 sequences, almost 9% recorded once. The source was lung tumor tissue, collected at surgery. This TCR was recovered from a female donor with early-stage non-small cell lung cancer. The chain couples TRBV6-5 to TRBJ2-2; 9 bases agree with TRBD2. CDR3: CASSYFGLASINTGELFF. CDR3 nucleotides: TGTGCCAGCAGTTATTTCGGACTAGCGTCCATCAACACCGGGGAGCTGTTTTTT.